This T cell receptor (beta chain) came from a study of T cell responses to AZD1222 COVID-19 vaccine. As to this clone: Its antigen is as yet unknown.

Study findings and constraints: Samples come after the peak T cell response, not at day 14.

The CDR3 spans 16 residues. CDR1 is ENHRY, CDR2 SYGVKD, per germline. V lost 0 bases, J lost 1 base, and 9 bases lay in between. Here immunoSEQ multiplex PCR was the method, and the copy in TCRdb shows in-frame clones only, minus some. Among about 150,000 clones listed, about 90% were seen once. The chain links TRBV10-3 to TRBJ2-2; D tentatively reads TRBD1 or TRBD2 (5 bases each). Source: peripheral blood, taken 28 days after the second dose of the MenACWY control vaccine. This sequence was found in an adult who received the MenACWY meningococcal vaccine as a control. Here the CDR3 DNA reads TGTGCCATCAGTGAGTCGAGGGGAGAGAACACCGGGGAGCTGTTTTTT. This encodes CAISESRGENTGELFF.